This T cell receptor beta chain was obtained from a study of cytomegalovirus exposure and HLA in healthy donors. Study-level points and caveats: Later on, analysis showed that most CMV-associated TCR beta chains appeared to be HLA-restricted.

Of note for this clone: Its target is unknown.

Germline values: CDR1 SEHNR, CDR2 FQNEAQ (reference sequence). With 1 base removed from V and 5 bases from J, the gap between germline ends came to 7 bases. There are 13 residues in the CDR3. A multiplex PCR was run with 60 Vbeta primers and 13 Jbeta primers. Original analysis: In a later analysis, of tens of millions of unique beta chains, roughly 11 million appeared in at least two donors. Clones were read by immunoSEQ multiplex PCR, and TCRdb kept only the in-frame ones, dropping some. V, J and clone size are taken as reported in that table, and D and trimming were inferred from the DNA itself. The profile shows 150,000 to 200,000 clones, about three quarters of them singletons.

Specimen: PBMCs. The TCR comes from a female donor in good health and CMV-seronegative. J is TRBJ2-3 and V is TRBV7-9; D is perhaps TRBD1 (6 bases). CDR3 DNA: TGTGCCAGCAGCTTAGTCAGGGGAGATACGCAGTATTTT. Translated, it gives CASSLVRGDTQYF.